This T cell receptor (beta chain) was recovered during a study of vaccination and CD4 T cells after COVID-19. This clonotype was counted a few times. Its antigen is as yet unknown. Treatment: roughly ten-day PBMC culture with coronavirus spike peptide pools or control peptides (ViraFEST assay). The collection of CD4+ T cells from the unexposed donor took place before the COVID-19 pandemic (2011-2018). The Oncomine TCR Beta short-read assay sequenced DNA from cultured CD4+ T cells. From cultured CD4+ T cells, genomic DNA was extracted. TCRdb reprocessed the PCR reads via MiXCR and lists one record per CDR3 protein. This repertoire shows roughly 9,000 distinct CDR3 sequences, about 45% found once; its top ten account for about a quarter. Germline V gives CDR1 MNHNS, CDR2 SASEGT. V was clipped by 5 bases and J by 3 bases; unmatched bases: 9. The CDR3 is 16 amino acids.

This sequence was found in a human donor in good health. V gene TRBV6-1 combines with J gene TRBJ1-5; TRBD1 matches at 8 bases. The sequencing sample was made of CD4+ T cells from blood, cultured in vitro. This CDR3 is CASSRTGTGYNQPQHF. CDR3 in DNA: TGTGCCAGCAGTCGAACCGGGACAGGCTACAATCAGCCCCAGCATTTT.